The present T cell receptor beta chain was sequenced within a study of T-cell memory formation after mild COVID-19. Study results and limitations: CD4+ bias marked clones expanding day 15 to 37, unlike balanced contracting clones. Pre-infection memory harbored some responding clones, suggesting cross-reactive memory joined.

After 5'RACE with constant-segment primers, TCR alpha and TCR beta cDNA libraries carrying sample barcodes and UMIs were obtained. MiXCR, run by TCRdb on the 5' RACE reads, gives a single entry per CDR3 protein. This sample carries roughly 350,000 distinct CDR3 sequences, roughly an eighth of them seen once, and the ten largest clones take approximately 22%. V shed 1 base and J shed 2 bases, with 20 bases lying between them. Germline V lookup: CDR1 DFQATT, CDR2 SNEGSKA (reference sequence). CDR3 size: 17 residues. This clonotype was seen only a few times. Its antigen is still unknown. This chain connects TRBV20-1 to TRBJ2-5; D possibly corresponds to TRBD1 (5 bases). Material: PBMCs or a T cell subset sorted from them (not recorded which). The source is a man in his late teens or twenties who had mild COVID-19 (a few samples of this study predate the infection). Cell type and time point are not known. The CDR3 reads CSARVPGRAKNQETQYF. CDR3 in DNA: TGCAGTGCTAGAGTCCCCGGCAGGGCGAAAAATCAAGAGACCCAGTACTTC.